This T cell receptor (beta chain) was found in a study of graft-versus-host responses after intestinal transplantation. Turning to the study itself: Tacrolimus plus steroids were given to all recipients for about 3 years, preceded by anti-thymocyte globulin induction.

This CDR3 has 11 amino acids. Germline lookup yields CDR1 SQVTM and CDR2 ANQGSEA. Trimming took off 3 bases at V and 6 bases at J, with 8 bases between the two ends. Sequencing was performed with immunoSEQ multiplex PCR; in TCRdb, only in-frame clones are kept and a portion is missing. Among about 30,000 clones listed, around 92% were seen once. Here the sequenced sample was PBMCs, taken just over 65 days after intestinal transplant. This rearrangement joins TRBV29-1 to TRBJ2-5; D unresolved. The TCR sequence derives from a human patient who received an intestinal transplant, so some T cells may come from the graft donor. The CDR3 is CSVEGFQTQYF. Here the CDR3 DNA reads TGCAGCGTTGAGGGCTTTCAGACCCAGTACTTC.